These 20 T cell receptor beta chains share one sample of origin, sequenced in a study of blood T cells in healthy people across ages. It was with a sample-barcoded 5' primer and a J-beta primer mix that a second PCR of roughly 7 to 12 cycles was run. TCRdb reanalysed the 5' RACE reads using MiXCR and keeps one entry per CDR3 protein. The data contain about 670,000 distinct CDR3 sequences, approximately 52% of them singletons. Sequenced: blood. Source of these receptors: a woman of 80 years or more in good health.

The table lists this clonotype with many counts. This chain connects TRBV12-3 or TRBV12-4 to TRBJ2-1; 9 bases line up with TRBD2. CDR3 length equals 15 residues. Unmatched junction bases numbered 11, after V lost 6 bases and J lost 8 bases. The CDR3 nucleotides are TGTGCCAGCAGCCCTATGGCTAGCGGGGTTGATGAGCAGTTCTTC. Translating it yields CASSPMASGVDEQFF.

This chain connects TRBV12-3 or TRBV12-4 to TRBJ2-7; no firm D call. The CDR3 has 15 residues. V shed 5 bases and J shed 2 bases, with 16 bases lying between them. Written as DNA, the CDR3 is TGTGCCAGCAGTCCCCTGAAGACATACACCTACGAGCAGTACTTC. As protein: CASSPLKTYTYEQYF.

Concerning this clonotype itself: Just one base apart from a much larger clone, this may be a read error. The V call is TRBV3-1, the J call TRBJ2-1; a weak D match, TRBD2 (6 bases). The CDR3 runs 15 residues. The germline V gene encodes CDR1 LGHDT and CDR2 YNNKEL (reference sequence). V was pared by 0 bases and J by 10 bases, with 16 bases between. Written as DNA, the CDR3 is TGTGCCAGCAGCCAAGAGGCGGGATTCAGAAGGGAGCAGTTCTTC. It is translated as CASSQEAGFRREQFF.

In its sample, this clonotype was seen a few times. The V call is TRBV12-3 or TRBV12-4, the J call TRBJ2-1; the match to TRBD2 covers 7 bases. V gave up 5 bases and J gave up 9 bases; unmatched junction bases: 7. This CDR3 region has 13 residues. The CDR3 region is CASSITGGREQFF. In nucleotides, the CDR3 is TGTGCCAGCAGTATTACGGGGGGTCGTGAGCAGTTCTTC.

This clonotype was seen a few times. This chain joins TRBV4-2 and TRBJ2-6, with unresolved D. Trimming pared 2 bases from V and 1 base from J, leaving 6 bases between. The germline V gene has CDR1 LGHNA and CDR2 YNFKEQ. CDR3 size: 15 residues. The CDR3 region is CASSQSGSGANVLTF. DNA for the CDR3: TGTGCCAGCAGCCAATCCGGATCTGGGGCCAACGTCCTGACTTTC.

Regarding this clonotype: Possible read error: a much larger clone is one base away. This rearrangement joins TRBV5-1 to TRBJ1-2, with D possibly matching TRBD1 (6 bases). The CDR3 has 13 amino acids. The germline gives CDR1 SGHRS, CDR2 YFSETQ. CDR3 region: CGRIQDSPDGYTF. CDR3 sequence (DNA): TGCGGCAGGATTCAGGACAGTCCGGATGGCTACACCTTC.

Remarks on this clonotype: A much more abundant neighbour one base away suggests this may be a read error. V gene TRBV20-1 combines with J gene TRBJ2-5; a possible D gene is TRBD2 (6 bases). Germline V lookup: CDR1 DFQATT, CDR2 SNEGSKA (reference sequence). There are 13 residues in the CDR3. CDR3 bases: TGCAGTGCTACGGAGACTAGTAAAGAGACCAAGTACTTC. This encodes CSATETSKETKYF.

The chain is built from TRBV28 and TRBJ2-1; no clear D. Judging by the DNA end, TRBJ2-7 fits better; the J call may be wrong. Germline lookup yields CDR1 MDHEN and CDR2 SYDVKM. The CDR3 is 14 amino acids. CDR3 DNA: TGTGCCAGCAGTTTTCTGCGGTCCTACAATGAGCAGTACTTC. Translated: CASSFLRSYNEQYF.

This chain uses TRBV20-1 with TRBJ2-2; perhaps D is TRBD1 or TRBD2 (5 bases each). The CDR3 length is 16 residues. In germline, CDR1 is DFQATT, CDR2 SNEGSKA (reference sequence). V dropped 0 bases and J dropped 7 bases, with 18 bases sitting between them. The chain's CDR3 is CSARDRRDGASGELFF. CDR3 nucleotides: TGCAGTGCTAGAGATCGCCGGGACGGAGCTAGCGGGGAGCTGTTTTTT.

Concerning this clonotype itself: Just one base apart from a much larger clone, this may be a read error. CDR3 coding DNA: TGTGCCCGCAGCCAAGATCTTCTAGGGGGAGACACTGAAGCTTTCTTT. The encoded protein is CARSQDLLGGDTEAFF. V and J are TRBV3-1 and TRBJ1-1, with a weak D call TRBD1 (6 bases). CDR3 size: 16 residues. The germline gives CDR1 LGHDT, CDR2 YNNKEL (reference sequence).

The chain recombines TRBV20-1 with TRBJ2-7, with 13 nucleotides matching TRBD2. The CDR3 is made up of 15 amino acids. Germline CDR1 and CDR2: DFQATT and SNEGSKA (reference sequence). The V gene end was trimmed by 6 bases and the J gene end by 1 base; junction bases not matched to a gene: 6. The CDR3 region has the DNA TGCAGTGCGCAGACTAGCGGGAGGCCTTCCTACGAGCAGTACTTC. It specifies CSAQTSGRPSYEQYF.

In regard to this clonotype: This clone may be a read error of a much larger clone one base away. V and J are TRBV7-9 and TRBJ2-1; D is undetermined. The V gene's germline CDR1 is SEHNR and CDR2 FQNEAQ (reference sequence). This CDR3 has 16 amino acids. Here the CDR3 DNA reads TGTGTCAGCAGCTTAGTGGTGCTAGATCAGGCCAATGAGCAGTTCTTC. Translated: CVSSLVVLDQANEQFF.

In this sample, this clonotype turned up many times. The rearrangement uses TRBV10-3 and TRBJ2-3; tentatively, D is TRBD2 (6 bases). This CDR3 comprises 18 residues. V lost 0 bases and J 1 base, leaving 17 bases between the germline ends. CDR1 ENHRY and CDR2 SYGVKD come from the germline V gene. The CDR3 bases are TGTGCCATCAGTGAGTCCATGGGAGGAACTAGAGGCACAGATACGCAGTATTTT. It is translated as CAISESMGGTRGTDTQYF.

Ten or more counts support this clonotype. The CDR3 protein is CSVEGTSGSTDTQYF. The CDR3 DNA reads TGCAGCGTTGAAGGGACTAGCGGGAGCACAGATACGCAGTATTTT. V gene TRBV29-1 combines with J gene TRBJ2-3; TRBD2 matches 11 bases. The V gene end was trimmed by 1 base and the J gene end by 0 bases; junction bases not matched to a gene: 0. Germline V gene lookup returns CDR1 SQVTM and CDR2 ANQGSEA. The CDR3 length is 15 residues.

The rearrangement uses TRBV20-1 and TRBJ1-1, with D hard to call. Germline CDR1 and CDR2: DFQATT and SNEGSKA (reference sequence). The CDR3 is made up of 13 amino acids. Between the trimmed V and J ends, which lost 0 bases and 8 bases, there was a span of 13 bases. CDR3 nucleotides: TGCAGTGCTAGAGACTTCCGGGTGGGGGAAGCTTTCTTT. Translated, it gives CSARDFRVGEAFF.

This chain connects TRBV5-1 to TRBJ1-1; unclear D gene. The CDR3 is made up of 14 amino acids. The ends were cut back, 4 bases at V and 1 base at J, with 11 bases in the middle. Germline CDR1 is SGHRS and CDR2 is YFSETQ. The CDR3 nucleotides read TGCGCCAGCAGCACGCAAGGCGGGAACACTGAAGCTTTCTTT. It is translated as CASSTQGGNTEAFF.

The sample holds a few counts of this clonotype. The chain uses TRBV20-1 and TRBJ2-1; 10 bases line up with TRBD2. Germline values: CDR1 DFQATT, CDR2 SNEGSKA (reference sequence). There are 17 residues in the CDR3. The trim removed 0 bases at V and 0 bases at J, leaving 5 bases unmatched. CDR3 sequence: CSARDPAGGDSYNEQFF. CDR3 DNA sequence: TGCAGTGCTAGAGATCCAGCGGGAGGGGACTCCTACAATGAGCAGTTCTTC.

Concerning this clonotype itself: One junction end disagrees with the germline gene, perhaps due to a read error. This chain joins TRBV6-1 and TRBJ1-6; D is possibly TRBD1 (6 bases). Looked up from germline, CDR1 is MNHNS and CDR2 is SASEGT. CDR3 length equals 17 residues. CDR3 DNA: TGTGCCAGCAGTGAAGCGCTTCTGGGACAAAATAATCCACCCCTCCACTTT. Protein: CASSEALLGQNNPPLHF.

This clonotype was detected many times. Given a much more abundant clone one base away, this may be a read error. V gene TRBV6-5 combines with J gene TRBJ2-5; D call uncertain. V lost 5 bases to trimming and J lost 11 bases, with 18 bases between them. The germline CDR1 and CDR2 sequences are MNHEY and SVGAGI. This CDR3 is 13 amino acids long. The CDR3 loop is CASSRRAINEQYF. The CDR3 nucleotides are TGTGCCAGCAGTCGTCGGGCTATCAATGAGCAGTACTTC.

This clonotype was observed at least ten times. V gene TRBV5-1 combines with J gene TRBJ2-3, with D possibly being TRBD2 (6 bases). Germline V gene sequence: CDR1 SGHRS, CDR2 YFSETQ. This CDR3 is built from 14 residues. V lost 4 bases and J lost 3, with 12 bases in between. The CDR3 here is CASSGLAWTDTQYF. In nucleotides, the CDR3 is TGCGCCAGCAGCGGGCTAGCGTGGACAGATACGCAGTATTTT.